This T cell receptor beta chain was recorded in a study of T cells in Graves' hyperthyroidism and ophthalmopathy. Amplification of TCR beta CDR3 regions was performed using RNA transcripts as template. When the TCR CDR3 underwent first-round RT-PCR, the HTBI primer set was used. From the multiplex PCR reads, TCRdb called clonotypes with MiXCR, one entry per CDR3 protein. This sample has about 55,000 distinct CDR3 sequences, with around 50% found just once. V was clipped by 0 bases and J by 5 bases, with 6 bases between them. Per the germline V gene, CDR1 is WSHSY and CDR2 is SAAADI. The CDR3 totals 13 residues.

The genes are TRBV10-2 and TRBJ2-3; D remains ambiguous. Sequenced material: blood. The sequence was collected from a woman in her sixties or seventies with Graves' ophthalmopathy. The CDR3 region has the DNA TGCGCCAGCAGTGAGTCCGGGCAAGATACGCAGTATTTT. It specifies CASSESGQDTQYF.